This T cell receptor beta chain was sequenced for a study of glioma-infiltrating T cells. Study summary: Samples included WHO grade II oligodendrogliomas or astrocytomas and initial-diagnosis grade IV glioblastomas. Presurgical dexamethasone in glioma patients lasted six or fewer days. Sequencing aimed for roughly 4.5- to 11-fold coverage of roughly one million peripheral T cells. Study-wide findings and caveats: Only very few CDR3 sequences appeared in both tissue and blood.

Note on this clonotype: The antigen is undetermined.

The iRepertoire nested amplicon-rescue multiplex PCR amplified TCR alpha and beta CDR3s from RNA. TCRdb re-derived calls from the multiplex PCR reads in MiXCR, one entry per CDR3 protein. The table lists more than 350,000 distinct CDR3 sequences, roughly two fifths of them singletons, with 12% in the top ten. V lost 0 bases and J lost 2, with 10 bases in between. CDR3 length: 15 amino acids. Germline CDR1 LGHDT, CDR2 YNNKEL (reference sequence). The origin of this receptor is a human donor with low-grade glioma or glioblastoma, undergoing nonglioma brain surgery, or in good health (not recorded which). V usage is TRBV3-1 and J usage is TRBJ1-1, with D perhaps matching TRBD1 (6 bases). Sequencing was performed on glioma tissue, nonneoplastic brain tissue, or PBMCs (not recorded which). The CDR3 DNA sequence: TGTGCCAGCAGCCAAGACTACGGGGGCAACACTGAAGCTTTCTTT. Protein product: CASSQDYGGNTEAFF.